The clone carrying this T cell receptor (beta chain) appeared many times. The data originate from a study of T cells after posttransplantation cyclophosphamide. Assay used: immunoSEQ multiplex PCR; TCRdb lists only in-frame clones, some missing. The sample contains some 14,000 clones, none occurring once; under 30% lies in the top ten. The length of the CDR3 is 13 residues. Germline assignment: CDR1 LNHDA and CDR2 SQIVND (reference sequence). The V and J ends lost 2 bases and 6 bases respectively, with 10 bases between them. Treatment was busulfan-fludarabine conditioning, a marrow graft, and cyclophosphamide on days +3 and +4.

The chain is built from TRBV19 and TRBJ1-2, with D tentatively TRBD1 (5 bases). This TCR derives from a female patient in her forties who received an allogeneic stem cell transplant from a related donor, was CMV-positive, and had no GVHD. Some of these T cells may belong to the graft donor. This specimen consisted of PBMCs, obtained 950 to 1,200 days after allogeneic stem cell transplant with posttransplant cyclophosphamide. CDR3 protein: CASSINPRDGYTF. Written as DNA, the CDR3 is TGTGCCAGTAGTATAAACCCCAGGGATGGCTACACCTTC.